The 2 T cell receptor beta chains below all came from one sample that was sequenced in a study of ipilimumab plus nivolumab after autologous stem cell transplantation. Repertoires were generated with immunoSEQ multiplex PCR, while TCRdb's copy carries only in-frame clones and drops some. The table records around 16,000 clones, 80% to 90% of them present only once. This specimen was PBMCs, taken in a trial of ipilimumab plus nivolumab as post-transplant consolidation. These receptors came from a male donor with diffuse large B-cell lymphoma.

This chain links TRBV6-5 with TRBJ1-1; D uncertain. Per the germline V gene, CDR1 is MNHEY and CDR2 is SVGAGI. Trimming left V 5 bases short and J 8 bases short, with 12 bases between. CDR3 size: 12 residues. The CDR3 protein is CASSPRGVEAFF. The CDR3 coding sequence is TGTGCCAGCAGTCCGAGAGGTGTGGAAGCTTTCTTT.

V and J are TRBV12-5 and TRBJ2-7; maybe TRBD2 (6 bases). The CDR3 is 14 amino acids. In germline, CDR1 is LGHNT, CDR2 FRNRAP. V lost 5 bases to trimming and J lost 3 bases, with 14 bases between them. CDR3 sequence: CASGQTSSHYEQYF. Here the CDR3 DNA reads TGTGCTAGTGGTCAAACTAGCAGTCACTACGAGCAGTACTTC.